This T cell receptor beta chain was identified during a study of cytomegalovirus exposure and HLA in healthy donors (dated by TCRdb to about 2017). With respect to the entire study: An earlier analysis of approximately 640 of the donors reported 250 to 350 Gb of sequence data and 117 million unique TCR beta sequences from 190 million or so T cells. Approximately 300 gigabases of sequencing data and approximately 85 million unique TCR sequences were included in an early release covering under 650 HLA-typed donors. Of the 300 to 450 genotyped donors, approximately 80% fell in the genetic ancestry cluster associated with self-reported Caucasian donors. The aim of the study was to test whether cataloging public T cell receptors could identify signatures of past pathogen exposure. The study used immunosequencing to profile the T cell repertoires of approximately 690 subjects and linked those repertoires to cytomegalovirus serostatus. Along with the approximately 600-subject first cohort, a separate validation cohort of over 90 different subjects was used. The study combined high-throughput TCR immunosequencing, statistical association of individual TCRs with disease status, and machine learning to predict cytomegalovirus infection status. To study patterns of TCR occurrence, a later analysis re-analyzed previously published TCR beta repertoires from around 660 donors and added high-resolution HLA genotyping. In the later analysis, no new phenotypic data were used to find candidate immune exposures; instead, reliance was placed on TCR beta sequences and their occurrence across donors. In an earlier analysis of over 550 of the donors, high-throughput TCR beta sequencing was used to judge whether each TCR beta V gene segment behaved as functional or pseudogenic. Alongside the repertoire data, information on donor age, sex, ethnicity and CMV serostatus was compiled. A later genetic analysis took genome-wide SNP genotypes for about three fifths of the 666 donors and used that subset as a discovery cohort. Every repertoire in the discovery cohort had been generated on one and the same sequencing platform. Class I and class II HLA loci were covered by the typing at four-digit resolution. The number of donors typed differed by locus, with about 629-640 for A, B, C, DRB1 and DQB1, roughly 520 for DQA1, over 600 for DPA1, and 472 for DPB1. Because of strong linkage in the cohort, roughly five DR-DQ haplotypes were treated as single units for association and clustering. Among roughly 400 genotyped donors of the cohort, an average of roughly 240,000 unique TCR beta nucleotide sequences were sequenced per donor, around 20% of them non-productive.

This clone was observed a few times. What antigen it recognizes has not been identified. Base-call qualities are not available, and no considerably larger clone is one nucleotide away. The library was prepared using the immunoSEQ multiplex PCR assay. For the multiplex PCR, a mixture combining 60 forward primers for TCR Vbeta segments and 13 reverse primers for TCR Jbeta segments was used. The CDR3 region of rearranged TCR beta genes was amplified from genomic DNA with a multiplex PCR assay. The amplified TCR beta libraries were sequenced on the Illumina HiSeq System as 87-base-pair reads. In the original analysis: A later analysis tallied 75 million to 95 million unique TCR beta chains across the 700 or so repertoires, and some 10 million of those chains were shared by two or more donors. To remove PCR and sequencing errors, raw reads were error-corrected and collapsed into unique sequences using a nearest-neighbor algorithm that merged closely related sequences. To assign V, D and J gene segments, CDR3 sequences were aligned to IMGT reference sequences. For a sequence to be retained, at least a six-nucleotide match to both a V gene segment and a J gene segment was required. A rearrangement was called productive if the CDR3 had no stop codons and remained in frame with V and J, and every other rearrangement was called non-productive. Following IMGT convention, CDR3 was defined as the stretch from the second conserved V-encoded cysteine up to the conserved J-encoded phenylalanine. In an earlier analysis of around 540 of the donors, sequences lacking an unambiguous match to a single V gene segment were excluded. In an earlier analysis of 587 of the donors, a V segment was called functional when productive rearrangements were above 56.7%, and segregating when the standard deviation between donors exceeded 5%. A statistical classification framework was built to diagnose cytomegalovirus status from the catalog of TCR beta chain sequences. In a later analysis, V and J genes were assigned by comparing TCR nucleotide sequences against IMGT/GENE-DB human TR gene sequences. Using the TCRdist pipeline, a later analysis assigned CDR3 sequences along with most-parsimonious VDJ recombination scenarios. A later analysis defined each TCR beta chain by its CDR3 amino acid sequence plus V-gene family, and excluded reads lacking a unique V-gene family. To address suspected cross-contamination and a sequencing artifact, a later analysis removed some 620 highly shared, low-generation-probability nucleotide sequences. A later analysis calculated a clonal expansion index for each public chain from normalized within-repertoire ranks of inferred template counts. Generation probabilities in a later analysis came from a VDJ recombination model fitted to out-of-frame rearrangements, and those results were checked against IGoR. Hypergeometric tests were used in a later analysis to score TCR-TCR, TCR-HLA and TCR-CMV co-occurrence, with a repertoire-size bias correction applied to the TCR pairs. To estimate false discovery rates, a later analysis permuted the HLA or CMV assignments 20 times. In a later analysis, co-occurring TCRs were grouped using DBSCAN, with TCRdist sequence similarity added in when clustering inside HLA-allele-positive subsets. Repertoires with fewer than 30,000 or more than 120,000 public chains, plus five repertoires with anomalous nucleotide sharing, were excluded from co-occurrence clustering. TCRdb obtained this table from immuneACCESS and retained in-frame rearrangements with V and J assigned. These tables miss some clones; where compared with another copy, unresolved V genes account for less than half of the shortfall, and the remainder is unexplained. That table furnishes V, J and clone size, whereas the DNA furnished D and trimming. The sample table records about 150,000 clones; 70% to 85% of these occur just once. In total, the top ten clones hold roughly 3.4% of the sample.

In total, more than 500 healthy bone marrow donors made up the cohort. All cohort members were sampled while nominally healthy, although unrecorded immune exposures were likely present. The donor tested CMV seronegative, placing the donor among the 350 or so seronegative members of the cohort. Every donor gave a peripheral blood sample, and the peripheral blood mononuclear cells from that sample were used for TCR beta sequencing. The Qiagen DNeasy Blood Extraction Kit was used to extract genomic DNA from the blood cell samples. Relative to germline, V is 1 base shorter and J is 0 bases shorter, with 13 bases between their ends. CDR1 and CDR2 are read off the germline V gene as LGHNT and FRNRAP. From cysteine to phenylalanine, the CDR3 is 17 amino acids long. Only the CDR3 DNA stays, 51 bases, in frame from base 1. Study-wide conclusions, independent of this receptor: Most TCR sequences were observed very rarely across donors, whereas some public TCRs were present in many individuals. Compared with equally common non-associated chains, HLA-associated TCR beta chains in a later analysis were more clonally expanded and had lower generation probabilities. Sequencing depth was assumed to be roughly uniform across donors in the presence/absence analyses, though that assumption may not hold. The sequencing pipeline was judged likely to have produced a cluster of highly shared sequence variants as a technical artifact. According to a later analysis, most CMV-associated TCR beta chains appeared to be HLA-restricted, and the HLA associations seemed to be driven largely by CMV exposure. According to a later genetic analysis, donors in an Asian-associated ancestry cluster had fewer N-insertions in productive TCRs than the roughly 700-donor mean. The authors suggested that the approach could potentially be generalized to other disease states and immunological phenotypes. This cohort had only TCR beta chains sequenced, and the lack of alpha or paired-chain data limited which features could be detected. In vitro tests confirmed that a few of the cytomegalovirus-associated TCR beta chains recognize cytomegalovirus antigens. According to a later analysis, TCR association rates differed among HLA loci, with DRB1 alleles showing the most associated TCRs and HLA-C alleles showing the fewest. Some IMGT-functional V segments, including TRBV6-2 and TRBV6-3, could not be distinguished by the 87-base-pair reads and were therefore excluded. At a false discovery rate of 0.05, a later analysis linked under 20,000 TCR beta sequences to specific HLA alleles. In the study, 150 to 200 TCR beta chains were listed as associated with cytomegalovirus. HLA typing was unavailable for some donors at each locus, so association tests used only the typed subset. The earlier analysis of 450 to 700 of the donors excluded over 15 rarely observed V segments, including chromosome 9 orphons, because counts were too low. Correlated functional status among segregating V segments might reflect linkage disequilibrium, but an unknown experimental factor could not be ruled out. A later genetic analysis associated a missense DCLRE1C variant with V-gene and J-gene trimming of TCR beta chains, and an independent cohort replicated the association. Assigning TCR associations to individual alleles was difficult when HLA alleles, especially DR and DQ, strongly co-occurred. Broadly in line with IMGT annotations, most TCR beta V segments showed up in productive rearrangements about 87% or about 30% of the time in an earlier analysis of a few hundred of the donors. The classifier was reported to diagnose cytomegalovirus status with high specificity and sensitivity in both the original cohort and the validation cohort. Several of the top co-occurrence clusters appeared to be linked to parvovirus B19, influenza, CMV and Epstein-Barr virus, according to a later analysis. A further reported finding was that TCR beta sequences accurately predicted the HLA-A and HLA-B alleles for most subjects in the first cohort. CMV serostatus was the only immune exposure information available for the cohort.

The clonotype comes from a male donor in good health and CMV-seronegative. The sequencing input was PBMCs. The V gene is TRBV12-5 and the J gene is TRBJ1-5; the D gene is perhaps TRBD1, from 5 matching bases. The nucleotide sequence is TGTGCTAGTGGTTTGGGGAAAGACAGAAATAGCAATCAGCCCCAGCATTTT. It is translated as CASGLGKDRNSNQPQHF. With the rest looked up from the reference TRBV12-5 and TRBJ1-5 genes rather than sequenced, the full variable domain is DARVTQTPRHKVTEMGQEVTMRCQPILGHNTVFWYRQTMMQGLELLAYFRNRAPLDDSGMPKDRFSAEMPDATLATLKIQPSEPRDSAVYFCASGLGKDRNSNQPQHFGDGTRLSIL.